This T cell receptor beta chain was recorded in a study of response to subunit inactivated influenza vaccine. Study outcomes and limitations: T cells newly recruited by each seasonal influenza vaccination are few, the authors suggested.

TCRdb passed the RT-PCR reads through MiXCR, listing each CDR3 protein once. The sample holds about 520,000 distinct CDR3 sequences; roughly 7.6% are singletons and the top ten take over 10%. In its sample, this clonotype was seen a few times. Its matching antigen is unknown. This material consisted of PBMCs from blood, taken about 23 months after vaccination. The TCR was taken from a man aged 45 to 75 who received an inactivated influenza vaccine.

The CDR3 protein is CASTPWAGGSYEQYF. The DNA of the CDR3 is TGTGCCAGCACCCCATGGGCGGGGGGGAGCTACGAGCAGTACTTC. This chain connects TRBV28 to TRBJ2-7; 9 bases are a match to TRBD2. Germline values: CDR1 MDHEN, CDR2 SYDVKM. The length of the CDR3 is 15 residues. The J segment lost 3 bases and the V segment lost 7 bases, leaving 10 bases of the junction unmatched.